This T cell receptor beta chain was observed in a study of control samples from healthy donors and cancer patients. Libraries were prepared by immunoSEQ multiplex PCR; TCRdb keeps only in-frame clonotypes and omits some of them. The data contain some 9,500 clones, around 90% of them seen just once; the ten biggest clones take up approximately 20%. The TCR sequence derives from a man aged 55 to 70 with colorectal cancer. The sequenced material came from PBMCs.

The CDR3 here is CASSRREGLAGELFF. DNA for the CDR3: TGCGCCAGCAGCCGGCGGGAGGGTCTGGCCGGGGAGCTGTTTTTT. The chain employs TRBV4-3 and TRBJ2-2, with 9 bases fitting TRBD2. The trim removed 4 bases at V and 6 bases at J, leaving 6 bases unmatched. The germline V gene has CDR1 LGHNA and CDR2 YSLEER. The length of the CDR3 is 15 residues.